This TCR beta chain was recorded in a study of lymphopenia after photon versus proton radiotherapy. Findings and caveats of the study: Post-nadir diversity loss with photons came from oligoclonal expansion, particularly CD8+ Temra cells. In patients who died, overall survival fell as post-nadir TCR diversity dropped more.

Method: immunoSEQ multiplex PCR; TCRdb's copy keeps in-frame clones and lacks some. The sample has more than 11,000 clones, about four fifths seen once. V shed 0 bases and J shed 5 bases, with 11 bases lying between them. This CDR3 has 15 amino acids. Germline V CDR1 and CDR2: LNHNV, YYDKDF (reference sequence). This clone was counted once. Its antigen is unidentified. The TCR originated in a man aged 50 to 60 with gastric cancer. This specimen consisted of peripheral blood, obtained from a patient treated with photon-based radiotherapy. V usage is TRBV15 and J usage is TRBJ2-1; D not certain. The DNA of the CDR3 is TGTGCCACCAGCAGAGATACCGGGCCAAACAATGAGCAGTTCTTC. Amino acids: CATSRDTGPNNEQFF.